This TCR beta chain is drawn from a study of early T cells in non-severe SARS-CoV-2 infection. Study-wide results and caveats: Clonotype matching in VDJdb favored anti-spike CD8 responses and did not capture private and CD4 specificities.

As part of library construction, unique molecular identifiers were attached to individual cDNA molecules. One entry per CDR3 protein results from TCRdb running MiXCR on the 5' RACE reads. The table lists about 66,000 distinct CDR3 sequences, 18% of them singletons. This clonotype was seen a handful of times. Its cognate antigen is unknown. The CDR3 consists of 17 residues. With V trimmed by 1 base and J by 6 bases, 10 bases remained unmatched. Germline V gene sequence: CDR1 SGHTA, CDR2 FQGNSA. The sequencing used whole blood, collected at baseline. The chain couples TRBV7-2 to TRBJ2-3; TRBD2 agrees at 10 bases. This TCR came from an adult who was a healthcare worker with PCR-confirmed SARS-CoV-2 infection or an uninfected control (not recorded which). This chain's CDR3 is CASSLGILAGVSDTQYF. The CDR3 DNA is TGTGCCAGCAGCTTAGGAATTCTAGCGGGAGTTTCCGATACGCAGTATTTT.